The clone carrying this T cell receptor (beta chain) was observed at least ten times. There were TCR beta CDR3 regions amplified from RNA transcripts. Using the HTBI primer set, a first-round RT-PCR was run on the TCR CDR3. MiXCR, run by TCRdb on the multiplex PCR reads, gives a single entry per CDR3 protein. The sample holds hundreds of thousands of distinct CDR3 sequences, around 15% seen once. The sample belongs to a study of T cells in Graves' hyperthyroidism and ophthalmopathy. V lost 5 bases and J lost 6, with 13 bases in between. This CDR3 comprises 13 residues. Germline V gene sequence: CDR1 MNHEY, CDR2 SVGEGT.

This chain joins TRBV6-2 or TRBV6-3 and TRBJ2-5; D unresolved. This TCR was recovered from a woman aged 30 to 39 with Graves' hyperthyroidism. The sequenced sample consisted of blood. The CDR3 DNA reads TGTGCCAGCAGTCCCCACAGTAGTCAGACCCAGTACTTC. Amino acid sequence: CASSPHSSQTQYF.